Listed below are T cell receptor beta chains from one sample, sequenced in a study of T cells after yellow fever vaccination. MiXCR, run by TCRdb on the 5' RACE reads, gives a single entry per CDR3 protein. The data hold hundreds of thousands of distinct CDR3 sequences, with around 16% observed a single time. This sample comprised PBMCs, obtained around 5 days after the first yellow fever vaccination. These receptor sequences come from a man aged 18 to 30 who received the YFV17D yellow fever vaccine. The CDR3 runs from the conserved cysteine through the conserved F or W. Each record gives: V gene, J gene, clone size, D gene, CDR3 protein, CDR3 DNA. D genes are given only for firm matches. Clone sizes are given selectively: once, few, many, or a class where the clone is expanded.

>TRBV20-1|TRBJ2-5|few|NA
CSARGGAKTQYF
TGCAGTGCTAGAGGCGGGGCGAAGACCCAGTACTTC
>TRBV12-3/TRBV12-4|TRBJ1-2|many|NA
CASRGWGYTF
TGTGCCAGCAGGGGATGGGGCTACACCTTC
>TRBV7-2|TRBJ2-1|NA|NA
CASSHANEQFF
TGTGCCAGCAGTCACGCCAATGAGCAGTTCTTC
>TRBV9|TRBJ2-3|few|NA
CASSPWDADTQYF
TGTGCCAGCAGCCCGTGGGACGCGGATACGCAGTATTTT
>TRBV6-1|TRBJ2-3|few|NA
CASSPGTLSGTDTQYF
TGTGCCAGCAGTCCTGGGACTCTCTCGGGCACAGATACGCAGTATTTT
>TRBV28|TRBJ2-3|few|NA
CATTREITDTQYF
TGTGCCACCACGAGGGAGATCACAGATACGCAGTATTTT
>TRBV4-3|TRBJ2-3|NA|NA
CASSQDQETGTDTQYF
TGCGCCAGCAGCCAAGACCAAGAGACGGGCACAGATACGCAGTATTTT
>TRBV19|TRBJ1-5|few|NA
CAGWKPQHF
TGTGCTGGCTGGAAGCCCCAGCATTTT
>TRBV9|TRBJ1-2|few|TRBD1
CASSVQGGNYGYTF
TGTGCCAGCAGCGTGCAGGGGGGGAACTATGGCTACACCTTC
>TRBV18|TRBJ2-2|few|NA
CASSAQKGQLNTGELFF
TGTGCCAGCTCCGCTCAGAAGGGGCAGTTAAACACCGGGGAGCTGTTTTTT
>TRBV29-1|TRBJ1-1|few|NA
CSVTLTEAFF
TGCAGCGTCACTCTTACTGAAGCTTTCTTT
>TRBV18|TRBJ2-3|few|NA
CASSPPSGVTDTQYF
TGTGCCAGCTCACCTCCTTCCGGGGTTACAGATACGCAGTATTTT
>TRBV11-2|TRBJ2-7|NA|NA
CASSLGHTYEQYF
TGTGCCAGCAGCTTAGGGCACACCTACGAGCAGTACTTC
>TRBV6-5|TRBJ2-2|many|NA
CASSYSGADTGELFF
TGTGCCAGCAGTTACTCTGGGGCCGACACCGGGGAGCTGTTTTTT
>TRBV4-2|TRBJ2-3|few|TRBD2
CASSQDSPPGRADTQYF
TGTGCCAGCAGCCAAGATAGCCCGCCGGGGAGGGCAGATACGCAGTATTTT
>TRBV7-2|TRBJ2-7|NA|NA
CASSQTFRSYEQYF
TGTGCCAGCAGCCAAACCTTCCGCTCCTACGAGCAGTACTTC
>TRBV20-1|TRBJ2-3|few|NA
CSARDQQRAYTQYF
TGCAGTGCTAGAGATCAACAGCGGGCTTATACGCAGTATTTT
>TRBV11-1|TRBJ2-3|few|TRBD2
CASSAARGTSETTDTQYF
TGTGCCAGCAGCGCCGCCCGGGGGACTAGCGAAACCACAGATACGCAGTATTTT
>TRBV3-1|TRBJ1-2|NA|NA
CASSHSRRGSHYGYTF
TGTGCCAGCAGCCACTCTAGGCGCGGCAGCCACTATGGCTACACCTTC
>TRBV5-1|TRBJ2-2|NA|TRBD2
CASSQNGLAAPGELFF
TGCGCCAGCAGCCAGAACGGACTAGCGGCCCCCGGGGAGCTGTTTTTT
>TRBV6-2/TRBV6-3|TRBJ2-1|NA|TRBD2
CASSYFPSGGVYNEQFF
TGTGCCAGCAGTTACTTTCCTAGCGGGGGGGTATACAATGAGCAGTTCTTC
>TRBV14|TRBJ2-3|few|NA
CASSQNLENTDTQYF
TGTGCCAGCAGCCAAAATCTGGAGAACACAGATACGCAGTATTTT
>TRBV5-4|TRBJ2-5|few|NA
CASSQRGVVLETQYF
TGTGCCAGCAGCCAGAGAGGGGTTGTCTTGGAGACCCAGTACTTC
>TRBV18|TRBJ1-3|few|NA
CASSPVDSSRNTIYF
TGTGCCAGCTCACCGGTTGACAGCTCTAGAAACACCATATATTTT
>TRBV7-2|TRBJ1-3|NA|NA
CASSLVGGAGNTIYF
TGTGCCAGCAGCTTAGTAGGGGGGGCTGGAAACACCATATATTTT
>TRBV20-1|TRBJ1-5|NA|NA
CSASAGGDQPQHF
TGCAGTGCTAGCGCGGGGGGGGATCAGCCCCAGCATTTT
>TRBV7-8|TRBJ2-1|few|TRBD1
CASSVRDRGPNEQFF
TGTGCCAGCAGCGTCCGGGACAGGGGCCCTAATGAGCAGTTCTTC
>TRBV7-9|TRBJ2-5|NA|NA
CASSFFPLQETQYF
TGTGCCAGCAGCTTTTTTCCCCTACAAGAGACCCAGTACTTC
>TRBV5-1|TRBJ2-7|NA|NA
CASSLRDPRYEQYF
TGCGCCAGCAGCCTGAGGGATCCGAGGTACGAGCAGTACTTC